Below, 2 T cell receptor beta chains from the same sample are listed, as sequenced in a study of PD-L1 blockade in urothelial cancer. Time point in this sample: pretreatment peripheral blood. Produced via immunoSEQ multiplex PCR; TCRdb's table is partial and in-frame only. In the table there are approximately 50,000 clones, over 65% of which are singletons. Material: PBMCs, obtained around atezolizumab (anti-PD-L1) treatment. The origin of the receptors is a man in his fifties with urothelial cancer.

This clone showed up just a few times. This chain uses TRBV4-1 with TRBJ2-1; 9 bases match TRBD2. The CDR3 contains 19 residues. J gave up 7 bases and V 3 bases, and 19 bases lay outside the gene matches. Per germline, CDR1 MGHRA and CDR2 YSYEKL. CDR3 residues: CASSQQGGGRAPGWNEQFF. CDR3 nucleotides: TGCGCCAGCAGCCAGCAGGGTGGCGGGAGGGCCCCGGGTTGGAATGAGCAGTTCTTC.

This clone was seen only a few times. The rearrangement joins TRBV21-1 to TRBJ1-1. TRBV21-1 is flagged as a pseudogene. The CDR3 contains 14 residues. CDR3 protein: CASSKGGRNTEAFF. The CDR3 coding sequence is TGTGCCAGCAGCAAAGGCGGCCGGAACACTGAAGCTTTCTTT.